These T cell receptor beta chains were read from a single sample in a study of control samples from healthy donors and cancer patients. TCRdb's table, derived via immunoSEQ multiplex PCR, lists solely in-frame clones and lacks some. The sample data list 150,000 to 200,000 clones. Sequences were obtained from blood. These receptors were obtained from a woman aged 30 to 39 in good health. Both conserved end residues are part of each CDR3. A D gene is named only where the DNA matches it firmly.

CASSQDPGGHYEQYF,TGCGCCAGCAGCCAAGATCCCGGGGGGCACTACGAGCAGTACTTC,TRBJ2-7,15,TRBV4-1,NA
CASSRTSDGTQYF,TGTGCCAGCAGCCGGACTAGCGACGGGACCCAGTACTTC,TRBJ2-5,13,TRBV6-2/TRBV6-3,TRBD2
CASSQEQASEAFF,TGCGCCAGCAGCCAAGAACAGGCCTCTGAAGCTTTCTTT,TRBJ1-1,13,TRBV4-1,NA
CASSITGEAYEQYF,TGTGCCAGCAGCATCACAGGGGAAGCCTACGAGCAGTACTTC,TRBJ2-7,14,TRBV7-8,TRBD1
CASSLGSGPSSAQHF,TGTGCCAGCAGCTTGGGTTCAGGCCCGTCCTCGGCCCAGCATTTT,TRBJ1-5,15,TRBV5-8,NA
CASSHQNREKFAYNEQFF,TGTGCCAGCAGTCATCAAAACAGGGAAAAATTCGCCTACAATGAGCAGTTCTTC,TRBJ2-1,18,TRBV6-6,NA
CASSYGGPTGELFF,TGCGCCAGCAGTTACGGGGGGCCCACCGGGGAGCTGTTTTTT,TRBJ2-2,14,TRBV5-1,NA
CASSNGGGSNSPLHF,TGTGCCAGCTCCAACGGTGGGGGAAGTAATTCACCCCTCCACTTT,TRBJ1-6,15,TRBV28,NA
CASSVDRVSTEAFF,TGTGCCAGTAGTGTCGACAGGGTCAGCACTGAAGCTTTCTTT,TRBJ1-1,14,TRBV19,TRBD1
CASSLRLAGEIDTQYF,TGTGCCAGCAGCTTAAGACTAGCGGGGGAAATAGATACGCAGTATTTT,TRBJ2-3,16,TRBV7-2,TRBD2
CAERPFPNYGYTF,TGTGCCGAGCGCCCATTTCCTAACTATGGCTACACCTTC,TRBJ1-2,13,TRBV30,NA
CASSARTGVDNSPLHF,TGTGCCAGCAGTGCCAGGACAGGTGTCGATAATTCACCCCTCCACTTT,TRBJ1-6,16,TRBV25-1,TRBD1
CASSQTSGGTDTQYF,TGTGCCAGCAGCCAGACTAGCGGGGGCACAGATACGCAGTATTTT,TRBJ2-3,15,TRBV5-5,TRBD2
CASSKGGRETEAFF,TGTGCCAGCAGCAAAGGAGGGCGTGAGACTGAAGCTTTCTTT,TRBJ1-1,14,TRBV21-1,NA
CASSLITETGELFF,TGTGCCAGCAGTTTAATAACTGAGACCGGGGAGCTGTTTTTT,TRBJ2-2,14,TRBV28,NA
CATLDRAGQPQHF,TGTGCCACCCTCGACAGGGCCGGTCAGCCCCAGCATTTT,TRBJ1-5,13,TRBV15,TRBD1
CAQGRDGADTQYF,TGTGCCCAAGGTCGGGATGGGGCAGATACGCAGTATTTT,TRBJ2-3,13,TRBV7-9,NA
CASSTGGQGTQYF,TGTGCCAGCAGCACCGGGGGGCAGGGGACCCAGTACTTC,TRBJ2-5,13,TRBV7-9,NA
CASTHADSIYGYTF,TGTGCCAGTACTCACGCGGACAGTATCTATGGCTACACCTTC,TRBJ1-2,14,TRBV19,NA
CASSPQLLAGGASETQYF,TGTGCCAGCAGTCCACAACTCCTCGCGGGGGGGGCATCAGAGACCCAGTACTTC,TRBJ2-5,18,TRBV27,TRBD2
CSVERLVSQNTEAFF,TGCAGCGTTGAAAGGCTGGTCAGTCAGAACACTGAAGCTTTCTTT,TRBJ1-1,15,TRBV29-1,NA
CASSDSRGGDTGELFF,TGTGCCAGCAGTGACTCGCGGGGGGGCGACACCGGGGAGCTGTTTTTT,TRBJ2-2,16,TRBV6-4,TRBD2
CASSHFTQGDTEAFF,TGCGCCAGCAGCCATTTTACCCAGGGTGACACTGAAGCTTTCTTT,TRBJ1-1,15,TRBV4-1,NA
CASSPEVGASREQYF,TGTGCCAGCAGCCCAGAAGTAGGGGCGAGCCGGGAGCAGTACTTC,TRBJ2-7,15,TRBV7-6,NA
CSVDPWGKDEQYF,TGCAGCGTTGACCCCTGGGGGAAGGACGAGCAGTACTTC,TRBJ2-7,13,TRBV29-1,NA
CASSLDLAGAVNSPLHF,TGCGCCAGCAGCTTAGATCTCGCGGGGGCGGTCAATTCACCCCTCCACTTT,TRBJ1-6,17,TRBV5-1,NA
CATASGGTYSYNEQFF,TGTGCCACCGCTAGCGGGGGGACATACTCCTACAATGAGCAGTTCTTC,TRBJ2-1,16,TRBV11-1,TRBD2
CASSSPNTGELFF,TGTGCCAGCAGCTCCCCGAACACCGGGGAGCTGTTTTTT,TRBJ2-2,13,TRBV7-3,NA
CASSLGEAAEAFF,TGTGCCAGCTCACTAGGGGAGGCCGCTGAAGCTTTCTTT,TRBJ1-1,13,TRBV18,NA
CASSSRQGNYNEQFF,TGTGCCAGCAGCTCTAGACAGGGTAACTACAATGAGCAGTTCTTC,TRBJ2-1,15,TRBV7-9,TRBD1
CASRLWGTRSPLHF,TGTGCCAGCAGGTTGTGGGGGACAAGGTCACCCCTCCACTTT,TRBJ1-6,14,TRBV5-4,NA
CASSLGGRTDTQYF,TGTGCCAGCAGCTTAGGGGGACGAACAGATACGCAGTATTTT,TRBJ2-3,14,TRBV11-3,NA
CASRSGHRNTEAFF,TGTGCCAGCAGGTCGGGACACAGGAACACTGAAGCTTTCTTT,TRBJ1-1,14,TRBV27,NA
CASSAETGQGYGYTF,TGTGCCAGTAGTGCCGAAACGGGACAGGGATACGGCTACACCTTC,TRBJ1-2,15,TRBV19,TRBD1
CASSYFGQNTGELFF,TGTGCCAGCAGTTATTTCGGACAGAACACCGGGGAGCTGTTTTTT,TRBJ2-2,15,TRBV6-5,NA
CARSCPSFAEAFF,TGTGCCAGAAGTTGCCCTTCTTTCGCTGAAGCTTTCTTT,TRBJ1-1,13,TRBV5-3,NA
CASSGFSGSVRETQYF,TGCGCCAGCAGCGGATTTAGTGGTTCCGTGAGGGAGACCCAGTACTTC,TRBJ2-5,16,TRBV4-1,NA
CASSEPATSYYAEAFF,TGTGCCAGCAGTGAACCAGCGACCTCCTACTACGCTGAAGCTTTCTTT,TRBJ1-1,16,TRBV6-1,NA
CASSDQRDTGYGQYF,TGTGCCAGCAGCGACCAGAGGGACACCGGATATGGGCAGTACTTC,TRBJ2-7,15,TRBV7-2,NA
CATRGWTSFNYGYTF,TGTGCCACCCGGGGATGGACTTCCTTCAACTATGGCTACACCTTC,TRBJ1-2,15,TRBV28,NA
CASSPVPGSDYGYTF,TGTGCCAGCTCACCGGTTCCAGGGAGCGACTATGGCTACACCTTC,TRBJ1-2,15,TRBV18,NA
CASSQVMGTDTQYF,TGTGCCAGCAGCCAAGTGATGGGGACAGATACGCAGTATTTT,TRBJ2-3,14,TRBV4-2,NA
CSVEMTGTGGIWQDGYTF,TGCAGCGTCGAAATGACCGGGACAGGGGGAATCTGGCAGGATGGCTACACCTTC,TRBJ1-2,18,TRBV29-1,TRBD1
CASSVGSTGYTF,TGTGCCAGCAGCGTAGGTAGCACTGGCTACACCTTC,TRBJ1-2,12,TRBV9,NA
CASSGGGYEQYF,TGTGCCAGCAGTGGGGGGGGCTACGAGCAGTACTTC,TRBJ2-7,12,TRBV25-1,TRBD2
CASSLARGPSYEQYF,TGTGCCAGCAGCTTAGCCAGGGGACCCTCCTACGAGCAGTACTTC,TRBJ2-7,15,TRBV11-2,NA
CATSDPSGQGNGYGYTF,TGTGCCACCAGTGATCCGTCGGGACAGGGGAACGGCTATGGCTACACCTTC,TRBJ1-2,17,TRBV24-1,TRBD1
CASSLGHTLGAFF,TGTGCCAGCAGTTTGGGTCACACTCTGGGAGCTTTCTTT,TRBJ1-1,13,TRBV12-3/TRBV12-4,NA
CSATEYNEQFF,TGCAGTGCTACAGAATACAATGAGCAGTTCTTC,TRBJ2-1,11,TRBV20-1,NA
CASRPQGSGNTIYF,TGTGCCAGCAGACCCCAGGGGAGCGGAAACACCATATATTTT,TRBJ1-3,14,TRBV28,NA
CASSREGRSNTIYF,TGTGCCAGCAGCCGCGAGGGGCGGTCAAACACCATATATTTT,TRBJ1-3,14,TRBV6-5,NA
CASSQVRGSNQPQHF,TGCGCCAGCAGCCAAGTGCGGGGTAGCAATCAGCCCCAGCATTTT,TRBJ1-5,15,TRBV4-1,NA
CASRQPQETEAFF,TGTGCCAGCAGGCAACCGCAGGAAACTGAAGCTTTCTTT,TRBJ1-1,13,TRBV6-1,NA